This T cell receptor (beta chain) was observed in a study of blood T cell repertoires in COVID-19. The repertoire was sequenced with immunoSEQ multiplex PCR; TCRdb's copy has only in-frame clones and lacks some. Of roughly 340,000 clones listed, 85% to 90% are singletons. The junction had 17 bases not matched to a gene; V was cut back by 3 bases and J by 9 bases. The germline CDR1 and CDR2 sequences are MNHEY and SMNVEV (reference sequence). This CDR3 has 17 amino acids. The sample consisted of PBMCs or T cells enriched from blood (not recorded which). The chain has TRBV27 and TRBJ1-5, with 7 bases aligning to TRBD1. This receptor was taken from a man between 18 and 35 years old who had recovered from COVID-19. CDR3 sequence: CASSFHPSDRPGGPQHF. The CDR3 DNA is TGTGCCAGCAGTTTTCACCCCTCGGACAGGCCCGGGGGGCCCCAGCATTTT.